This passage covers 29 T cell receptor beta chains from one sample sequenced in a study of Ad26.COV2.S vaccination and SARS-CoV-2 variants. Treatment given: 19 received Ad26.COV2.S at low or high dose, single or two shots; 5 received placebo; per-sample allocation not given. Sampling was performed 63 days after the first vaccine or placebo injection. Libraries were prepared by immunoSEQ multiplex PCR; TCRdb keeps only in-frame clonotypes and omits some of them. The sample holds roughly 380,000 clones, 80% to 90% seen once. The sample in question was peripheral blood, obtained in a trial of Ad26.COV2.S vaccine versus placebo. Source of these receptors: a person aged 18-65 years who received the Ad26.COV2.S COVID-19 vaccine or a placebo.

This chain's CDR3 is CATSDPGLPNKKGQYF. DNA of the CDR3: TGTGCCACCAGTGATCCGGGACTACCGAACAAAAAGGGGCAGTACTTC. This chain links TRBV24-1 with TRBJ2-5; 7 bases match TRBD2. This CDR3 contains 16 residues. The V and J ends lost 3 bases and 11 bases, in that order; junction bases with no gene match: 17. The germline V gene encodes CDR1 KGHDR and CDR2 SFDVKD.

The chain links TRBV6-2 or TRBV6-3 to TRBJ1-1, with D uncertain. The length of the CDR3 is 14 residues. Trimming pared 2 bases from V and 2 bases from J, leaving 9 bases between. CDR1 is MNHEY, CDR2 SVGEGT, per germline. The CDR3, as DNA: TGTGCCAGCAGTTACGTGGGTGGAAACACTGAAGCTTTCTTT. It specifies CASSYVGGNTEAFF.

The genes are TRBV5-1 and TRBJ2-5; tentatively, D is TRBD2 (6 bases). Germline CDR1 SGHRS, CDR2 YFSETQ. Trimming pared 1 base from V and 4 bases from J, leaving 11 bases between. The CDR3 loop spans 14 amino acids. The CDR3 region has the DNA TGCGCCAGCAGCTTGAACTTGGGAGGAGAGACCCAGTACTTC. Its translation: CASSLNLGGETQYF.

V is TRBV4-3 and J is TRBJ2-7; 10 bases match TRBD2. There are 13 residues in the CDR3. V shed 8 bases and J 4 bases; nucleotides not matched to a gene: 5. CDR1 and CDR2 (germline): LGHNA, YSLEER. The CDR3, as DNA: TGCGCCAGCCGCGGACTAGCGGTGTACGAGCAGTACTTC. The encoded protein is CASRGLAVYEQYF.

This rearrangement joins TRBV4-1 to TRBJ2-7, with 14 bases lining up with TRBD2. The CDR3 totals 16 residues. J gave up 4 bases and V 4 bases, and 6 bases lay outside the gene matches. Germline V gene lookup returns CDR1 MGHRA and CDR2 YSYEKL. CDR3: CASSPGLAGVLYEQYF. The CDR3, as DNA: TGCGCCAGCAGCCCGGGACTAGCGGGAGTCCTATACGAGCAGTACTTC.

The chain has TRBV19 and TRBJ2-1; D not resolved. The CDR3 length is 14 residues. In germline, CDR1 is LNHDA, CDR2 SQIVND (reference sequence). V lost 3 bases to trimming and J lost 0 bases, with 6 bases between them. CDR3 protein: CASSMVGSYNEQFF. The CDR3 DNA reads as TGTGCCAGTAGTATGGTCGGCTCCTACAATGAGCAGTTCTTC.

In its sample, this clone was seen once. This sequence joins TRBV28 and TRBJ1-3, with a weak D call TRBD1 (5 bases). The V gene's germline CDR1 is MDHEN and CDR2 SYDVKM. V lost 6 bases and J lost 5, with 14 bases in between. The CDR3 is 14 amino acids. The CDR3 DNA sequence: TGTGCCAGCAGCCGGGACGGCCCTAGAAACACCATATATTTT. Protein: CASSRDGPRNTIYF.

The rearrangement links TRBV18 to TRBJ1-6; possible D gene TRBD1, 5 bases. V lost 3 bases to trimming and J lost 0 bases, with 12 bases between them. Germline CDR1 and CDR2: KGHSH and LQKENI. The CDR3 sequence is 17 residues long. The CDR3 sequence is CASSPPRRGSYNSPLHF. CDR3 nucleotides: TGTGCCAGCTCACCCCCCCGAAGGGGCTCCTATAATTCACCCCTCCACTTT.

The J gene is TRBJ2-7, the V gene TRBV3-1 (or the pseudogene TRBV3-2); 9 positions match TRBD2. Germline V lookup: CDR1 LGHDT, CDR2 YNNKEL (reference sequence). Trimming at V came to 0 bases and at J to 2 bases, leaving 5 bases not matched to a gene. The CDR3 sequence is 16 residues long. The CDR3 sequence: CASSQEWVAGAYEQYF. The CDR3 DNA reads TGTGCCAGCAGCCAAGAGTGGGTAGCGGGGGCCTACGAGCAGTACTTC.

This chain links TRBV20-1 with TRBJ1-1, with D unclear. CDR3 length equals 11 residues. CDR1 DFQATT and CDR2 SNEGSKA come from the germline V gene (reference sequence). Trimming removed 3 bases from V and 1 base from J, with 3 bases in between. CDR3 bases: TGCAGTGCTAGTGAGAACACTGAAGCTTTCTTT. It yields the protein CSASENTEAFF.

This sequence joins TRBV10-2 and TRBJ1-5, with 9 bases aligning to TRBD1. Germline V gene lookup returns CDR1 WSHSY and CDR2 SAAADI. J gave up 2 bases and V 3 bases, and 5 bases lay outside the gene matches. This CDR3 has 16 residues. In DNA form, the CDR3 reads TGCGCCAGCAGTGACCCCCGGGACAGGGGCAATCAGCCCCAGCATTTT. This sequence encodes CASSDPRDRGNQPQHF.

The V call is TRBV5-1, the J call TRBJ2-7; D is ambiguous. Per the germline V gene, CDR1 is SGHRS and CDR2 is YFSETQ. Trimming cost V 0 bases and J 0 bases, with 7 bases left between them. The CDR3 extends over 14 amino acids. CDR3 in amino acids: CASSLVPISYEQYF. The CDR3 DNA reads TGCGCCAGCAGCTTGGTCCCCATCTCCTACGAGCAGTACTTC.

This clone was seen a handful of times. J is TRBJ2-2 and V is TRBV30, with TRBD1 matching 11 bases. There are 16 residues in the CDR3. Germline CDR1 reads GTSNPN; CDR2 reads SVGIG (reference sequence). Trimming at V came to 3 bases and at J to 4 bases, leaving 7 bases not matched to a gene. Here the CDR3 reads CAWRGQGARSTGELFF. CDR3 nucleotide sequence: TGTGCCTGGAGAGGACAGGGGGCGCGTAGCACCGGGGAGCTGTTTTTT.

The chain uses TRBV25-1 and TRBJ1-1; D remains ambiguous. Germline assignment: CDR1 MGHDK and CDR2 SYGVNS. The CDR3 runs 16 residues. The V and J ends lost 2 bases and 0 bases respectively, with 13 bases between them. As DNA, the CDR3 is TGTGCCAGCAGTGAAACCCCTTCAGGTATGAACACTGAAGCTTTCTTT. It is translated as CASSETPSGMNTEAFF.

This clone appeared a few times. The chain links TRBV6-2 or TRBV6-3 to TRBJ2-7, with no clear D. This CDR3 region has 11 residues. Germline V lookup: CDR1 MNHEY, CDR2 SVGEGT. The V end was cut by 5 bases, the J end by 11 bases, with 13 bases between. The CDR3 DNA is TGTGCCAGCAGTCAGCCGTGGACGGAGTACTTC. Translating gives CASSQPWTEYF.

The chain employs TRBV18 and TRBJ1-4; TRBD1 might be the D (6 bases). Germline V CDR1 and CDR2: KGHSH, LQKENI. This CDR3 has 17 amino acids. The V and J ends lost 6 bases and 6 bases respectively, with 23 bases between them. CDR3 in amino acids: CASSQGQLQGVYEKLFF. CDR3 DNA: TGTGCCAGCTCTCAAGGACAGCTCCAAGGGGTCTATGAAAAACTGTTTTTT.

The chain uses TRBV27 and TRBJ2-7; TRBD1 matches at 7 bases. The CDR3 has 17 residues. J lost 6 bases, V lost 4 bases, and 18 bases had no gene match. CDR1 is MNHEY, CDR2 SMNVEV, per germline (reference sequence). CDR3 DNA: TGTGCCAGCAGTTCTCAAACCGACAGGGTTTCCCAGGCCGAGCAGTACTTC. Translating it yields CASSSQTDRVSQAEQYF.

The genes are TRBV5-4 and TRBJ2-7; a possible D gene is TRBD2 (6 bases). Germline lookup yields CDR1 SGHNT and CDR2 YYREEE (reference sequence). The CDR3 is made up of 16 amino acids. Trimming took 2 bases from V and 2 from J, leaving 17 bases between them. CDR3 bases: TGTGCCAGCAGCTTATCGTCCGGGACTCCTGCCTACGAGCAGTACTTC. Translating gives CASSLSSGTPAYEQYF.

V and J are TRBV10-2 and TRBJ2-6; D is undetermined. Trimming removed 7 bases from V and 0 bases from J, with 10 bases in between. The CDR3 covers 15 residues. Germline assignment: CDR1 WSHSY and CDR2 SAAADI. The CDR3 coding sequence is TGCGCCAGCACCTCCCCCCTCTCTGGGGCCAACGTCCTGACTTTC. Translating gives CASTSPLSGANVLTF.

The V gene is TRBV6-6, the J gene TRBJ2-2; 7 positions match TRBD1. The trim removed 10 bases at V and 4 bases at J, leaving 9 bases unmatched. Germline loops: CDR1 MNHNY, CDR2 SVGAGI (reference sequence). The CDR3 totals 14 residues. The chain's CDR3 is CATKDRAGTGELFF. CDR3 in DNA: TGTGCCACCAAAGACAGGGCGGGCACCGGGGAGCTGTTTTTT.

The chain couples TRBV19 to TRBJ2-3; 12 positions match TRBD2. The CDR3 is made up of 17 amino acids. Trimming removed 6 bases from V and 2 bases from J; junction bases left unmatched: 9. Per germline, CDR1 LNHDA and CDR2 SQIVND (reference sequence). The CDR3 loop is CASSPFGLAGLTDTQYF. The CDR3 coding sequence is TGTGCCAGTAGCCCTTTTGGACTAGCGGGGCTCACAGATACGCAGTATTTT.

V gene TRBV29-1 combines with J gene TRBJ2-7; D may correspond to TRBD1 or TRBD2 (5 bases each). The CDR3 covers 16 residues. Trimming pared 3 bases from V and 5 bases from J, leaving 23 bases between. CDR1 is SQVTM, CDR2 ANQGSEA, per germline. CDR3 protein: CSVDSGRGIIFDEQYF. CDR3 in DNA: TGCAGCGTTGATTCTGGACGGGGCATCATTTTCGACGAGCAGTACTTC.

V is TRBV2 and J is TRBJ2-1; D is unresolved. The CDR3 spans 12 residues. Trimming removed 7 bases from V and 8 bases from J, with 12 bases in between. Germline-derived CDR1 and CDR2 are SNHLY and FYNNEI. CDR3 loop: CASTRLNDEQFF. The CDR3 region has the DNA TGTGCCAGCACTAGACTCAACGATGAGCAGTTCTTC.

With regard to this clone: At one end, the junction sequence differs from germline, possibly due to a read error. The chain is built from TRBV9 and TRBJ2-3; possibly TRBD1 for D (5 bases). Germline CDR1 is SGDLS and CDR2 is YYNGEE. The CDR3 is 15 amino acids. This chain's CDR3 is CASNVQGAQTDTQYF. CDR3 bases: TGTGCCAGCAACGTACAAGGGGCGCAAACAGATACGCAGTATTTT.

The chain is built from TRBV21-1 and TRBJ2-7; the table assigns TRBD2, which was not confirmed against the DNA. TRBV21-1 is labeled a pseudogene. The CDR3 sequence is 16 residues long. The CDR3 loop reads CASSTRGLAVNYEQYF. In DNA, the CDR3 is TGTGCCAGCAGCACTCGCGGACTAGCGGTTAACTACGAGCAGTACTTC.

This chain links TRBV18 with TRBJ1-1; the match to TRBD1 covers 9 bases. The CDR3 is made up of 15 amino acids. J was trimmed by 5 bases and V by 1 base; bases with no gene match: 5. The germline V gene has CDR1 KGHSH and CDR2 LQKENI. CDR3 DNA sequence: TGTGCCAGCTCACCACAACAGGGGGCCGGGACTGAAGCTTTCTTT. It codes for CASSPQQGAGTEAFF.

The V call is TRBV7-2, the J call TRBJ2-3; D may be TRBD1 or TRBD2 (5 bases each). The CDR3 loop spans 16 amino acids. Trimming cost V 2 bases and J 6 bases, with 18 bases left between them. CDR1 is SGHTA, CDR2 FQGNSA, per germline. The chain's CDR3 is CASSLFTGLAGDTQYF. The CDR3 DNA reads TGTGCCAGCAGCTTATTTACGGGGCTAGCTGGGGATACGCAGTATTTT.

In this sample, this clone turned up once. This chain joins TRBV28 and TRBJ2-7; D ambiguous. The CDR3 extends over 15 amino acids. Germline-derived CDR1 and CDR2 are MDHEN and SYDVKM. V was clipped by 5 bases and J by 7 bases, with 21 bases between them. For the CDR3, the DNA is TGTGCCAGCAGTCCCTCCTCACCCGTTTTTAGAGAGCAGTACTTC. Residues: CASSPSSPVFREQYF.

This rearrangement joins TRBV6-5 to TRBJ2-2; 12 nucleotides align to TRBD2. Germline V CDR1 and CDR2: MNHEY, SVGAGI. CDR3 length: 15 residues. After removal of 6 bases from V and 6 bases from J, the junction contained 5 bases not matched to a gene. The CDR3 DNA reads as TGTGCCAGCAGCCGACTAGCGGGAGAACCCGGGGAGCTGTTTTTT. It encodes CASSRLAGEPGELFF.